This record looks at one TCR beta chain sequence and its context. There are many counts of this clonotype. It lacks a known antigen. No base quality information exists; no much larger clone differs at one position. The CDR3 sequence holds 13 residues, the cysteine and phenylalanine included. The DNA shown is the 39-base CDR3, in frame from base 1. Sequences MDHEN (CDR1) and SYDVKM (CDR2) are obtained from the germline V gene. Trimming removed 3 bases from V and 8 bases from J; the gene matches leave 6 bases unexplained. Explained via the paper, the treatment or condition label denotes: allogeneic hematopoietic cell transplantation with graft depleted of TCRalphabeta T cells and CD19 B cells. The children who served as transplant recipients had been given grafts of TCRalphabeta/CD19-depleted allogeneic hematopoietic cells. This sample was taken from a study of T-cell reconstitution after alpha-beta-depleted transplantation in children (dated by TCRdb to about 2016). The study in broad terms: Using TCR repertoire profiling, the study quantitatively followed how T-cell immune reconstitution unfolded in children after TCRalphabeta/CD19-depleted allogeneic hematopoietic cell transplantation. Paper-wide results and their limitations: Over subsequent months, a decline in hyperexpanded clone frequencies was noted, and after one year, T-cell counts and TCRbeta diversity were mostly ascribed to newly produced T cells. The high TCRbeta diversity at day 60 in some patients was ascribed to recipient T cells and intrathymic progenitors that had survived conditioning. About two months after transplant, the apparently early recovery of alphabetaT-cell counts reportedly depended on just several hundred clones that had expanded rapidly and came from non-depleted graft cells.

Library preparation was by PCR. The sequencer was an Illumina HiSeq 2500. To normalize quantification of the TCRbeta repertoire, the TCR libraries were built with molecular barcoding that relied on unique molecular identifiers. The public reads were run again by TCRdb, first through fastp at Q25 and then through MiXCR, and only productive beta chains were kept. Rows merge per CDR3 protein into single entries with the most common DNA and genes. This sample holds approximately 490,000 distinct CDR3 sequences; over 9.5% were observed only once. Clones ranked in the top ten supply 2% of the sample. The receptor was derived from a child younger than 10 with inherited bone marrow failure, due to receive a stem cell transplant. This receptor chain uses TRBV28 and TRBJ1-2; TRBD1 matches 7 bases in the middle. Here the sequenced sample was PBMCs, taken before TCRalphabeta/CD19-depleted stem cell transplant. The CDR3 reads CASSFDRAKGYTF. The DNA sequence is TGTGCCAGCAGTTTCGACAGGGCAAAGGGCTACACCTTC.